This passage covers 30 T cell receptor beta chains from one sample sequenced in a study of blood T cell repertoires in COVID-19. The table came from immunoSEQ multiplex PCR; TCRdb's copy has only in-frame clones and leaves some out. The sample contains around 200,000 clones, just under 80% of which appear only once. Sequenced material: peripheral blood. The origin of the receptors is a woman over 75 with active or convalescent COVID-19.

The rearrangement joins TRBV19 to TRBJ2-3, with 9 bases matching TRBD2. Germline trimming cut 6 bases from V and 4 bases from J; bases unmatched to any gene: 2. Germline-derived CDR1 and CDR2 are LNHDA and SQIVND (reference sequence). This CDR3 comprises 13 residues. In nucleotides, the CDR3 is TGTGCCAGTAGAGTAGCGGGGGCAGATACGCAGTATTTT. Protein sequence: CASRVAGADTQYF.

This clone was detected a few times. The gene calls are TRBV28 and TRBJ2-7, with a possible D match to TRBD1 (5 bases). V lost 1 base to trimming and J lost 6 bases, with 13 bases between them. CDR1 and CDR2 (germline): MDHEN, SYDVKM. The CDR3 has 14 amino acids. The CDR3 reads CASSLFAERGEQYF. The CDR3 DNA sequence: TGTGCCAGCAGTTTATTTGCAGAAAGGGGCGAGCAGTACTTC.

The chain carries TRBV29-1 and TRBJ2-1; TRBD1 matches 9 bases. The CDR3 is made up of 13 amino acids. The germline V gene has CDR1 SQVTM and CDR2 ANQGSEA. The V segment lost 4 bases and the J segment 6 bases; nucleotides outside the gene matches: 4. Here the CDR3 reads CSVGVDRGNEQFF. As DNA, the CDR3 is TGCAGCGTTGGCGTGGACAGGGGCAATGAGCAGTTCTTC.

This clone was counted a few times. The gene calls are TRBV6-1 and TRBJ2-1, with 10 bases fitting TRBD2. The CDR3 extends over 20 amino acids. The germline CDR1 and CDR2 sequences are MNHNS and SASEGT. Germline trimming cut 4 bases from V and 0 bases from J; bases unmatched to any gene: 15. The CDR3 DNA reads TGTGCCAGCAGTGGTCAGACACCGGGACTAGCGTACAGCTCCTACAATGAGCAGTTCTTC. This codes for CASSGQTPGLAYSSYNEQFF.

The sample holds one count of this clone. The chain is built from TRBV5-4 and TRBJ2-5; a possible D gene is TRBD2 (6 bases). Trimming removed 0 bases at V and 1 base at J, with 10 bases between. Germline V CDR1 and CDR2: SGHNT, YYREEE (reference sequence). CDR3 size: 15 residues. CDR3 nucleotide sequence: TGTGCCAGCAGCTTGGGACTAGGCCTCCAAGAGACCCAGTACTTC. The encoded protein is CASSLGLGLQETQYF.

The chain has TRBV11-2 and TRBJ1-1; 7 bases map to TRBD1. The CDR3 length is 14 residues. V dropped 5 bases and J dropped 3; count of bases not matched to a gene: 6. Germline V gives CDR1 SGHAT, CDR2 FQNNGV. CDR3 protein: CASSVRQGYTEAFF. The CDR3 DNA is TGTGCCAGCAGCGTACGACAGGGCTACACTGAAGCTTTCTTT.

The rearrangement uses TRBV20-1 and TRBJ1-1; no clear D. Germline-derived CDR1 and CDR2 are DFQATT and SNEGSKA (reference sequence). Trimming removed 6 bases at V and 10 bases at J, with 15 bases between. The CDR3 loop spans 11 amino acids. The CDR3 reads CSAGGPKGAFF. The CDR3 DNA follows: TGCAGTGCCGGAGGCCCTAAAGGAGCTTTCTTT.

V usage is TRBV18 and J usage is TRBJ1-1; D is uncertain. This CDR3 region has 13 residues. From germline, CDR1 is KGHSH and CDR2 LQKENI. Deletions cut 7 bases from V and 0 bases from J, with 9 bases between. This CDR3 reads CASCVGVNTEAFF. The DNA of the CDR3 is TGTGCCAGCTGCGTCGGGGTGAACACTGAAGCTTTCTTT.

The V call is TRBV27, the J call TRBJ2-7; a weak D match, TRBD1 (5 bases). The germline V gene has CDR1 MNHEY and CDR2 SMNVEV (reference sequence). This CDR3 contains 14 residues. Trimming stripped 5 bases from V and 2 bases from J, with 13 bases between. The CDR3, as DNA: TGTGCCAGCAGTCAAAGGGGTCGAACCTACGAGCAGTACTTC. It translates to CASSQRGRTYEQYF.

In this sample, this clone turned up a few times. This chain connects TRBV10-3 to TRBJ2-7, with D perhaps TRBD1 (6 bases). The CDR3 length is 11 residues. Germline CDR1 is ENHRY and CDR2 is SYGVKD. The germline V and J ends were trimmed by 10 bases and 4 bases, with 11 bases remaining between them. CDR3 sequence reads: CATTDRYEQYF. DNA for the CDR3: TGTGCCACCACTGACAGGTACGAGCAGTACTTC.

This clone occurred many times. This chain uses TRBV27 with TRBJ1-1; D is ambiguous. Germline CDR1 is MNHEY and CDR2 is SMNVEV (reference sequence). The CDR3 runs 14 residues. Trimming stripped 7 bases from V and 4 bases from J, with 16 bases between. The CDR3 DNA is TGTGCCAGCACCTTGAGTCCTGTTAGCACTGAAGCTTTCTTT. Translating it yields CASTLSPVSTEAFF.

The V call is TRBV18, the J call TRBJ2-5; weak D call: TRBD1 (6 bases). V dropped 3 bases and J dropped 13 bases, with 15 bases sitting between them. The CDR3 has 12 amino acids. Germline V CDR1 and CDR2: KGHSH, LQKENI. This CDR3 reads CASSPSMDSPYF. CDR3 nucleotide sequence: TGTGCCAGCTCACCTTCCATGGACAGCCCGTACTTC.

The chain carries TRBV28 and TRBJ2-2; 7 bases fit TRBD1. Losses at the gene ends were 6 bases for V and 4 bases for J; bases not matched to a gene: 5. There are 14 residues in the CDR3. CDR1 and CDR2 from the germline V gene are MDHEN and SYDVKM. The CDR3 loop reads CASSLDRLTGELFF. Here the CDR3 DNA reads TGTGCCAGCAGCCTGGACAGGCTCACCGGGGAGCTGTTTTTT.

In its sample, this clone was seen a few times. The V call is TRBV27, the J call TRBJ1-6; 9 bases map to TRBD1. Germline loops: CDR1 MNHEY, CDR2 SMNVEV (reference sequence). This CDR3 contains 15 residues. After removal of 5 bases from V and 7 bases from J, the junction contained 6 bases not matched to a gene. The CDR3: CASSTSDRGNSPLHF. CDR3 in DNA: TGTGCCAGCAGTACGAGTGACAGGGGGAATTCACCCCTCCACTTT.

The CDR3 here is CASSLFRTPANSPLHF. DNA of the CDR3: TGTGCCAGCAGTTTATTCCGGACACCGGCCAATTCACCCCTCCACTTT. This chain joins TRBV27 and TRBJ1-6; D is possibly TRBD1 (5 bases). Germline V gene lookup returns CDR1 MNHEY and CDR2 SMNVEV (reference sequence). The CDR3 has 16 residues. V lost 1 base and J lost 7, with 14 bases in between.

The chain carries TRBV6-5 and TRBJ2-5; a weak D match, TRBD1 (5 bases). V was clipped by 0 bases and J by 4 bases, with 12 bases between them. CDR3 length equals 15 residues. The germline V gene encodes CDR1 MNHEY and CDR2 SVGAGI. This CDR3 reads CASSYSPGNRETQYF. DNA of the CDR3: TGTGCCAGCAGTTACTCTCCAGGGAATCGAGAGACCCAGTACTTC.

The chain carries TRBV6-2 or TRBV6-3 and TRBJ1-5; TRBD1 might be the D (6 bases). Germline CDR1 MNHEY, CDR2 SVGEGT. V lost 1 base to trimming and J lost 5 bases, with 9 bases between them. This CDR3 contains 14 residues. CDR3: CASSYWGGHQPQHF. The CDR3 DNA follows: TGTGCCAGCAGTTACTGGGGGGGCCATCAGCCCCAGCATTTT.

The chain uses TRBV3-1 (or the pseudogene TRBV3-2) and TRBJ1-3, with 9 bases lining up with TRBD1. Germline V gene data show CDR1 as LGHDT and CDR2 as YNNKEL (reference sequence). The length of the CDR3 is 15 residues. Trimming removed 1 base from V and 2 bases from J; junction bases left unmatched: 0. The CDR3 DNA reads as TGTGCCAGCAGCCAAGGGACAGGGGCTGGAAACACCATATATTTT. Protein: CASSQGTGAGNTIYF.

The rearrangement links TRBV2 to TRBJ1-1; D not certain. Germline V gene sequence: CDR1 SNHLY, CDR2 FYNNEI. Trimming took 6 bases from V and 0 from J, leaving 8 bases between them. The CDR3 consists of 13 residues. In nucleotides, the CDR3 is TGTGCCAGCAGGATCCAGTTGAACACTGAAGCTTTCTTT. Translated: CASRIQLNTEAFF. Complete variable domain (other parts from reference TRBV2 and TRBJ1-1): EPEVTQTPSHQVTQMGQEVILRCVPISNHLYFYWYRQILGQKVEFLVSFYNNEISEKSEIFDDQFSVERPDGSNFTLKIRSTKLEDSAMYFCASRIQLNTEAFFGQGTRLTVV.

The V call is TRBV7-9, the J call TRBJ2-6; TRBD1 matches at 9 bases. The CDR3 totals 18 residues. The trim removed 4 bases at V and 2 bases at J, leaving 9 bases unmatched. Germline loops: CDR1 SEHNR, CDR2 FQNEAQ (reference sequence). CDR3 nucleotides: TGTGCCAGCAGCTCGAACAGGGGGCGCAAGACTGGGGCCAACGTCCTGACTTTC. It translates to CASSSNRGRKTGANVLTF.

The V call is TRBV5-1, the J call TRBJ2-2; 8 nucleotides align to TRBD1. This CDR3 comprises 17 residues. J lost 4 bases, V lost 6 bases, and 14 bases had no gene match. CDR1 and CDR2 (germline): SGHRS, YFSETQ. The CDR3 is CASIRGTGRHGTGELFF. CDR3 coding DNA: TGCGCCAGCATACGCGGGACAGGACGCCATGGCACCGGGGAGCTGTTTTTT.

This clone was recorded once. This chain links TRBV19 with TRBJ2-7, with 9 bases that match TRBD1. Germline V gene data show CDR1 as LNHDA and CDR2 as SQIVND (reference sequence). V gave up 3 bases and J gave up 2 bases; unmatched junction bases: 2. CDR3 size: 14 residues. The CDR3: CASSMGTGTYEQYF. Here the CDR3 DNA reads TGTGCCAGTAGTATGGGGACAGGGACCTACGAGCAGTACTTC. Full variable domain (outside the CDR3, taken from reference TRBV19 and TRBJ2-7): DGGITQSPKYLFRKEGQNVTLSCEQNLNHDAMYWYRQDPGQGLRLIYYSQIVNDFQKGDIAEGYSVSREKKESFPLTVTSAQKNPTAFYLCASSMGTGTYEQYFGPGTRLTVT.

The V gene is TRBV6-1, the J gene TRBJ2-1, with D unclear. Germline V CDR1 and CDR2: MNHNS, SASEGT. The germline V and J ends were trimmed by 3 bases and 0 bases, with 9 bases remaining between them. CDR3 length: 15 amino acids. The CDR3 nucleotides are TGTGCCAGCAGTGAGGGCGCGAGCTCCTACAATGAGCAGTTCTTC. Translating gives CASSEGASSYNEQFF.

The rearrangement uses TRBV24-1 and TRBJ1-1; TRBD1 matches 8 bases. This CDR3 has 15 residues. J gave up 4 bases and V 4 bases, and 7 bases lay outside the gene matches. CDR1 and CDR2 (germline): KGHDR, SFDVKD. CDR3 amino acids: CATSEAGGAGTEAFF. CDR3 coding DNA: TGTGCCACCAGTGAAGCAGGGGGCGCGGGCACTGAAGCTTTCTTT.

The chain combines TRBV28 with TRBJ1-2; 7 positions agree with TRBD1. Germline CDR1 MDHEN, CDR2 SYDVKM. V shed 4 bases and J 2 bases; nucleotides not matched to a gene: 7. This CDR3 region has 15 residues. The chain's CDR3 is CASSSKGQPNYGYTF. The DNA for the CDR3 is TGTGCCAGCAGTTCCAAGGGACAGCCCAACTATGGCTACACCTTC.

This clone was recorded once. The chain joins TRBV30 to TRBJ2-5; TRBD1 agrees at 7 bases. CDR1 GTSNPN and CDR2 SVGIG come from the germline V gene (reference sequence). The ends lost 7 bases at V and 4 bases at J; junction bases unmatched: 9. CDR3 length: 13 residues. This CDR3 reads CASKGTVRETQYF. The CDR3 bases are TGTGCCTCCAAAGGGACAGTAAGAGAGACCCAGTACTTC.

This sequence joins TRBV2 and TRBJ1-2, with D possibly TRBD1 on 5 matching bases. This CDR3 is 12 amino acids long. Trimming removed 7 bases at V and 5 bases at J, with 11 bases between. Germline V gives CDR1 SNHLY, CDR2 FYNNEI. The CDR3, as DNA: TGTGCCAGCACCCGACAGAAGTATGGCTACACCTTC. It translates to CASTRQKYGYTF.

The chain has TRBV6-5 and TRBJ1-5; D is uncertain. V lost 7 bases and J lost 2, with 15 bases in between. The germline CDR1 and CDR2 sequences are MNHEY and SVGAGI. The CDR3 spans 15 residues. CDR3 residues: CASMAWRQRNQPQHF. As DNA, the CDR3 is TGTGCCAGCATGGCCTGGCGGCAACGCAATCAGCCCCAGCATTTT.

The chain employs TRBV4-2 and TRBJ2-2; 7 nucleotides match TRBD1. The V and J ends lost 0 bases and 4 bases, in that order; junction bases with no gene match: 8. Germline V lookup: CDR1 LGHNA, CDR2 YNFKEQ. The CDR3 has 17 amino acids. CDR3 loop: CASSQDPNRGATGELFF. The CDR3 DNA sequence: TGTGCCAGCAGCCAAGATCCTAACAGGGGTGCCACCGGGGAGCTGTTTTTT.

The chain joins TRBV5-1 to TRBJ2-7; D may be TRBD2 (5 bases). Trimming took off 0 bases at V and 3 bases at J, with 10 bases between the two ends. The germline CDR1 and CDR2 sequences are SGHRS and YFSETQ. The CDR3 extends over 14 amino acids. CDR3 residues: CASSLELGIYEQYF. The CDR3 DNA is TGCGCCAGCAGCTTGGAACTCGGGATCTACGAGCAGTACTTC.